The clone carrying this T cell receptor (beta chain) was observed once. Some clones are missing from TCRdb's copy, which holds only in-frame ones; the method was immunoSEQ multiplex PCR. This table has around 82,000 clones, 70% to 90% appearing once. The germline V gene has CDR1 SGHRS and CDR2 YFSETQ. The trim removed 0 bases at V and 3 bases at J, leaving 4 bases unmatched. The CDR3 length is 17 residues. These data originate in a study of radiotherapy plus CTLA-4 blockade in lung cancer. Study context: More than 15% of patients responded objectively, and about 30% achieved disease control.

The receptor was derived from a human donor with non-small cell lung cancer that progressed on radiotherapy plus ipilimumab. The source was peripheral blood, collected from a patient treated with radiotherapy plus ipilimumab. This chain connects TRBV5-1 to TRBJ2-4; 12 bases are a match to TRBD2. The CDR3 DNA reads TGCGCCAGCAGCTTGGGACTAGCGGGAGTTTTCAAAAACATTCAGTACTTC. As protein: CASSLGLAGVFKNIQYF.